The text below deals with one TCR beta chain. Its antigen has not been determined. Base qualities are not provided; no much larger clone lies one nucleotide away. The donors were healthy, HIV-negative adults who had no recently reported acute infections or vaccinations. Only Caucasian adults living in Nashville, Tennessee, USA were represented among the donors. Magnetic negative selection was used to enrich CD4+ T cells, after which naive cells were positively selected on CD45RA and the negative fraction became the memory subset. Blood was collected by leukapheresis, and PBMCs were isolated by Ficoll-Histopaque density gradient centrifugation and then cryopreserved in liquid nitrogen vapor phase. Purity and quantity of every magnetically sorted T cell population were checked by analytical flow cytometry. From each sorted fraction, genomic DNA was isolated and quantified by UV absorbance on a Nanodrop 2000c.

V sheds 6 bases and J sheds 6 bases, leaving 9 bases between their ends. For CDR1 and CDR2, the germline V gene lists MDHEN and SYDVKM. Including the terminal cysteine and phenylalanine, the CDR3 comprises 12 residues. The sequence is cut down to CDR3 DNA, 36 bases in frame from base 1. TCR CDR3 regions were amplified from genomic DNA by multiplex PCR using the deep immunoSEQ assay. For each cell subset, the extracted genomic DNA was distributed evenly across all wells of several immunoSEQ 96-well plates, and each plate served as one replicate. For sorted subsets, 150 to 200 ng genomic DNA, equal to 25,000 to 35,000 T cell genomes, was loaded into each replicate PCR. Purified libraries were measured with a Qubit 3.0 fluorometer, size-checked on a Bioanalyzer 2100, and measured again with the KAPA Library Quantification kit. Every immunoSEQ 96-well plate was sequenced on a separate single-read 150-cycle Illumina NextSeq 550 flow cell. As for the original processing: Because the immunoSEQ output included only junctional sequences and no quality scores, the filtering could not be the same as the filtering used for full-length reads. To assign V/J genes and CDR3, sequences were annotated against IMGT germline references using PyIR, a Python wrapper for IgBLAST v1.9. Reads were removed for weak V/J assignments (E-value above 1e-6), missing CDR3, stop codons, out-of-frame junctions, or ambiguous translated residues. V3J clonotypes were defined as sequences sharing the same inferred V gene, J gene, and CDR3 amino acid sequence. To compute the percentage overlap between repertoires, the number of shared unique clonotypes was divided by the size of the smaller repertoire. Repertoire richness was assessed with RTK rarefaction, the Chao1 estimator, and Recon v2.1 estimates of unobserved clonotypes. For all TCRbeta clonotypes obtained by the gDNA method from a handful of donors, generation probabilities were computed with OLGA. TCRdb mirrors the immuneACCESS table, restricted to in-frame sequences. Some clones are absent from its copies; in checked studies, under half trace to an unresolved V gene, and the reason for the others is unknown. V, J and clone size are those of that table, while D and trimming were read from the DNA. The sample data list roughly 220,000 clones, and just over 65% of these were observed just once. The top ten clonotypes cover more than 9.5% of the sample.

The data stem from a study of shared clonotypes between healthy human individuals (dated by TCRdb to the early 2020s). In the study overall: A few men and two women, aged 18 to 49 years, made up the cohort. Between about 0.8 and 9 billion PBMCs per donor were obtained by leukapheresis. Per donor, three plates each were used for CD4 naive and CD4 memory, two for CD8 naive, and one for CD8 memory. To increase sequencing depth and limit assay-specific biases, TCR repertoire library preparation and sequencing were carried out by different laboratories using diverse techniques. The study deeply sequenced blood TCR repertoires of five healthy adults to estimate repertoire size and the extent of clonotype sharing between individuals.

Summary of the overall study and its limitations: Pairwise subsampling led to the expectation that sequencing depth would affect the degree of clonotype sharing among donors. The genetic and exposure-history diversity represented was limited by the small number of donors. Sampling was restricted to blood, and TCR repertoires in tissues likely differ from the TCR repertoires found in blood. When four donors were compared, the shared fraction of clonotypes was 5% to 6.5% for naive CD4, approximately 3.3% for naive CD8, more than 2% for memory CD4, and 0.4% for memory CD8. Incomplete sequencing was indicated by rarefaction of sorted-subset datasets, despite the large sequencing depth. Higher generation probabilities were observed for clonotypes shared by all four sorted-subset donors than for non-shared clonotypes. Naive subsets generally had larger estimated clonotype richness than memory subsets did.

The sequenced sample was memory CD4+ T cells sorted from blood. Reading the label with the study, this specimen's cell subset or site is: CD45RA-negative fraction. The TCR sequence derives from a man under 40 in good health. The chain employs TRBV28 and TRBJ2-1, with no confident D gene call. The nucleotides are TGTGCCAGCAGCTCTCGCGCCAATGAGCAGTTCTTC. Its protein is CASSSRANEQFF.